Detailed here is one TCR beta chain. Antigen specificity is unknown. The data belong to a study of shared clonotypes between healthy human individuals. TCRdb's copy holds only in-frame clones and misses some; the assay was immunoSEQ multiplex PCR. The sample has about 690,000 clones, 90% seen once. General study points: Shared clonotypes across all four donors exceeded non-shared ones in generation probability.

The clonotype was recovered from a man younger than 35 in good health. Some clones in this sample may be carry-over from other donors' samples. The sequencing sample was made of memory CD8+ T cells from PBMCs. Stated subset: CD45RO+ cells pooled with CCR7-negative TemRA cells.

CDR3 in amino acids: CASSVGGAEYNEQFF. The CDR3 DNA is TGTGCCAGCAGCGTGGGGGGAGCCGAATACAATGAGCAGTTCTTC. The gene calls are TRBV9 and TRBJ2-1; weak D call: TRBD2 (6 bases). CDR1 and CDR2 from the germline V gene are SGDLS and YYNGEE. The CDR3 covers 15 residues. V lost 2 bases and J lost 4, with 13 bases in between.